This TCR beta chain was profiled in a study of neurological immune-mediated disorders. General study findings and limits: Among 34 multiple sclerosis patients, 18 had repertoires that phylogenetic grouping placed in one related-CDR3 cluster, a possible signature.

The unsorted libraries were produced from 2 million PBMCs held at -80 C. This clonotype has at least ten counts. Its antigen is unknown. The authors made cDNA by 5'RACE with 10-nucleotide random UMIs. The output of every sequencing run, over 160 million TCR-beta sequences, came from 15-18 subjects. Via MiXCR, TCRdb re-called the 5' RACE reads, giving one row per CDR3 protein. This table holds about 120,000 distinct CDR3 sequences, about 3.4% found once. The CDR3 has 12 amino acids. Germline V lookup: CDR1 SQVTM, CDR2 ANQGSEA. V dropped 3 bases and J dropped 1 base, with 6 bases sitting between them. This TCR was recovered from a woman aged 25 to 39 with multiple sclerosis. The sequenced sample consisted of PBMCs. This chain links TRBV29-1 with TRBJ2-5, with no clear D. The CDR3 DNA is TGCAGCGTTGAGGACCCCCAAGAGACCCAGTACTTC. Protein sequence: CSVEDPQETQYF.